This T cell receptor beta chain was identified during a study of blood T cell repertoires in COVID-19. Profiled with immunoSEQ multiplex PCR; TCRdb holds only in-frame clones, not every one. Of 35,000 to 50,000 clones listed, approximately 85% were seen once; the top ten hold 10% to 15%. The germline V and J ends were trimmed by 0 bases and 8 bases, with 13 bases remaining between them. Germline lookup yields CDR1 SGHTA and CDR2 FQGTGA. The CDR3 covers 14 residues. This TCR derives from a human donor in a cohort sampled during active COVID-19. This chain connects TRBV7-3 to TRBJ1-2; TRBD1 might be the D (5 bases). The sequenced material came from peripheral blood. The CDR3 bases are TGTGCCAGCAGCTTAACTCTCTCAGGGCGAGGCTACACCTTC. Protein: CASSLTLSGRGYTF. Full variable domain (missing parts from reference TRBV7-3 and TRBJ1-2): GAGVSQTPSNKVTEKGKYVELRCDPISGHTALYWYRQSLGQGPEFLIYFQGTGAADDSGLPNDRFFAVRPEGSVSTLKIQRTERGDSAVYLCASSLTLSGRGYTFGSGTRLTVV.